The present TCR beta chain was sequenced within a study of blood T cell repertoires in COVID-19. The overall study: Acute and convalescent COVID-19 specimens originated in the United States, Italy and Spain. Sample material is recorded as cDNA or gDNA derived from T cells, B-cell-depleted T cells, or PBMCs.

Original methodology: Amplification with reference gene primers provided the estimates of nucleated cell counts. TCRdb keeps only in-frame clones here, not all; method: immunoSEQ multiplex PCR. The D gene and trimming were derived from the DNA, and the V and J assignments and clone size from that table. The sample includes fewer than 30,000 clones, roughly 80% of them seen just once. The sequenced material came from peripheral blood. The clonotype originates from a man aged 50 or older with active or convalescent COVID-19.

DNA of the CDR3: TGCGCCAGCAGCTTGGTGGAGGGAGGCTACACCTTC. This translates into CASSLVEGGYTF. The rearrangement uses TRBV5-1 and TRBJ1-2; D unclear. Germline-derived CDR1 and CDR2 are SGHRS and YFSETQ. Trimming removed 0 bases from V and 8 bases from J, with 8 bases in between. This CDR3 spans 12 amino acids.